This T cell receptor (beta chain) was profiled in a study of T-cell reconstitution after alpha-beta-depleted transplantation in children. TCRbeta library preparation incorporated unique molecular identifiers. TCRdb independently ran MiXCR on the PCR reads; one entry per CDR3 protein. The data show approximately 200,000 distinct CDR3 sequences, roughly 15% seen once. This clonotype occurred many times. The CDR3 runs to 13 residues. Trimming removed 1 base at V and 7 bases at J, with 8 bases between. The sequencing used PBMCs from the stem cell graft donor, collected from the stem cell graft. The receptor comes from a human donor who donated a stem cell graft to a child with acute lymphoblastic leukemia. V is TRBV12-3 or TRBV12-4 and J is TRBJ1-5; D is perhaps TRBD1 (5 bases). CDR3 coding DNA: TGTGCCAGCAGTTTAGGGGGACCCCAGCCCCAGCATTTT. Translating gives CASSLGGPQPQHF.